Sequencing of this TCR beta chain was carried out in a study of CD8+ T cells in alopecia areata listed by TCRdb under 2018. In the study overall: The treated patients took part in an open-label pilot trial in which moderate-to-severe alopecia areata was treated with oral tofacitinib at 5 to 10 mg twice daily. Tofacitinib was administered for 6 to 18 months, and 6 months of follow-up off drug were then conducted to assess delayed response and recurrence. Disease severity in treated patients was measured with the SALT score, which quantifies the percentage of affected scalp surface area. The study used high-throughput TCRbeta sequencing to examine T cell clonal expansion in alopecia areata, in both the C3H/HeJ mouse model and human patients. Human TCRbeta sequencing covered scalp tissue and sorted CD4+ and CD8+ peripheral blood T cells from patchy and totalis/universalis alopecia areata patients and healthy controls. Tofacitinib-treated patients had biopsies at baseline and at 4 and 24 weeks of treatment, with a later scalp biopsy in several patients. Scalp clonality was compared across normal scalp (n=4), patchy alopecia areata scalp (n=8), and alopecia totalis/universalis scalp (n=8). RNA was obtained with the PAXgene miRNA kit for fixed scalp, the miRNeasy kit for PBMCs, and the RNeasy kit for mouse skin. immunoSEQ multiplex PCR using 35 Vbeta forward primers and 13 Jbeta reverse primers was used to amplify TCRbeta CDR3 regions. Points the paper makes about the study in general: Compared with normal scalp, lesional scalp had higher clonality and more expanded CD8+ clones, particularly in alopecia totalis/universalis, a pattern that suggests antigenic drive. The treated cohort was small, with a single nonresponder, so links between baseline CD8+ expansion and response need larger studies. With tofacitinib, both scalp clonality and the number of expanded CD8+ clones among the top 100 scalp clones went down significantly. During tofacitinib treatment, many expanded lesional clones remained in scalp and blood, and this persistence may partly explain relapse after treatment is stopped. Compared with mice, TCR sequences shared between patients were less clear, possibly partly because of HLA diversity across the patient population. Resident alphabeta T cells in normal human skin are also sequenced, complicating scalp TCR repertoire analysis, unlike mouse skin dominated by gammadelta T cells.

Interpreted using the paper, the treatment or condition label stands for: oral pan-JAK inhibitor, 5-10 mg twice daily. Lesional scalp punch biopsies and peripheral blood were obtained from alopecia areata patients. PBMCs were isolated by density centrifugation and stained for CD3, CD4 and CD8, after which CD4+ and CD8+ T cells were sorted on a FACSAria. Libraries were built with the immunoSEQ multiplex PCR assay. To provide template for TCR sequencing, every sample had RNA extracted and reverse transcribed into cDNA. SuperScript III was used to make first-strand cDNA, primed with a 2:1 mix of oligo-dT and random hexamers. A synthetic immune receptor repertoire was used to gauge amplification bias, and whatever bias remained was removed computationally. The published analysis was carried out like this. Raw reads were preprocessed for error removal, and CDR3 was defined according to IMGT conventions as running from the conserved cysteine to phenylalanine. Clonality was calculated as 1 minus Shannon entropy normalized by log2 of the number of productive unique TCRs. Whether each scalp clone was CD4 or CD8 was inferred by checking scalp TCRbeta sequences against the CD4 and CD8 repertoires from sorted blood. In its TCRdb copy, this immuneACCESS table keeps in-frame sequences only and misses some clones. Where compared with another copy, unresolved V genes explain less than half of these, and the others have no known cause. V, J and clone size are those of that table, while D and trimming were read from the DNA. Present in this sample are 100,000 or so clones, just under 60% of which were seen just once. The ten largest clones take up around 17% of the sample.

The germline V gene supplies CDR1 MNHEY and CDR2 SVGAGI. The CDR3 covers 13 residues, taking in both the cysteine and the phenylalanine. Only CDR3 DNA remains: 39 bases, in frame from the first base. At the junction V is shortened by 11 bases and J by 4 bases, with 14 bases in between. With respect to this clone: It has no known antigen specificity. Per-base quality was not reported, and no clone a single base away is much larger than it.

The receptor's source is a human donor with alopecia areata. This material consisted of CD8+ T cells sorted from blood, taken at approximately week 55, from a patient treated with tofacitinib. This chain is built from TRBV6-5 and TRBJ2-2; TRBD2 is a weak D gene call, 6 bases matching. CDR3 region: CAGGSPGTGELFF. The bases read TGTGCCGGGGGGTCCCCGGGCACCGGGGAGCTGTTTTTT.